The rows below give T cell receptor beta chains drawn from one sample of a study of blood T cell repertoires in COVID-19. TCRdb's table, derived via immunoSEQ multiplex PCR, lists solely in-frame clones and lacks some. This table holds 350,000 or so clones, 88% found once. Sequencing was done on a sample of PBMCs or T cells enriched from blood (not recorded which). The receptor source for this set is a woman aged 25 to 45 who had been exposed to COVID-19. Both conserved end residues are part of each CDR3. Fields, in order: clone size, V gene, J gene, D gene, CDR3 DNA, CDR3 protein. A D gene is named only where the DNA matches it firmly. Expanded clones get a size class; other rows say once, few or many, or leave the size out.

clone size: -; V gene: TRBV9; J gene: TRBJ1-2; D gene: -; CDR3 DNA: TGTGCCAGCAGGAGACAGGCGAGTGGCTACACCTTC; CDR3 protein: CASRRQASGYTF
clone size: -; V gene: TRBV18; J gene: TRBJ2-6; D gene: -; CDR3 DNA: TGTGCCAGCTCACTCTACCAGGGGTTAGGCTCTGGGGCCAACGTCCTGACTTTC; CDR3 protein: CASSLYQGLGSGANVLTF
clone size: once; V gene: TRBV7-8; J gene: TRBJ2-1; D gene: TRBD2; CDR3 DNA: TGTGCCAGCAGCTCCAGGACTAGCTACAATGAGCAGTTCTTC; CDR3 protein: CASSSRTSYNEQFF
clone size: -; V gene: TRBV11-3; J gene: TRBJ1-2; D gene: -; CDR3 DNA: TGTGCCAGCAGCTCCAGGGTTAACTATGGCTACACCTTC; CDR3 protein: CASSSRVNYGYTF
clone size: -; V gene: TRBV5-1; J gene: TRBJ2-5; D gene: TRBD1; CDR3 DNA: TGCGCCAGCAGCTTGGCCGGCCAGGGGGCCCAAGAGACCCAGTACTTC; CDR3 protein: CASSLAGQGAQETQYF
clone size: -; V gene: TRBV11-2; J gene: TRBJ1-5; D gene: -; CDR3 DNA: TGTGCCAGCAGCCCTGGAGAGGGTAACAATCAGCCCCAGCATTTT; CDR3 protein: CASSPGEGNNQPQHF
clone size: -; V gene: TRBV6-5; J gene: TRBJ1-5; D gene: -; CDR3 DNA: TGTGCCAGCAGTTACCAATGGGGGGGCAATCAGCCCCAGCATTTT; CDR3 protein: CASSYQWGGNQPQHF
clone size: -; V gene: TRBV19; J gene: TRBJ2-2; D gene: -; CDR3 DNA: TGTGCCAGTGGGGGGTTTGGAGCGAACACCGGGGAGCTGTTTTTT; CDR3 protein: CASGGFGANTGELFF
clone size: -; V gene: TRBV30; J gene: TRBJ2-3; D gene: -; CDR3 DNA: TGTGCCTGGGGCCCGGGAGTTGGGACAGATACGCAGTATTTT; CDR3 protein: CAWGPGVGTDTQYF
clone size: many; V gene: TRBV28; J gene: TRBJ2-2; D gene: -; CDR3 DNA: TGTGCCAGCAGCCAAGGGGGACCTCACACCGGGGAGCTGTTTTTT; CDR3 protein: CASSQGGPHTGELFF
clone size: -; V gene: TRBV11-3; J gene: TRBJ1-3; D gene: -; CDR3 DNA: TGTGCCAGCAGCTTAGATCTGCGGGGCTCTGGAAACACCATATATTTT; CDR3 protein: CASSLDLRGSGNTIYF
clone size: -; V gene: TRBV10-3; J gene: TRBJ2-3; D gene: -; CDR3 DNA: TGTGCCACCACCTCCGGGGTCACAGATACGCAGTATTTT; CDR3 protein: CATTSGVTDTQYF
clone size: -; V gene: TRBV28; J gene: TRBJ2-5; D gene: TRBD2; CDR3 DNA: TGTGCCAGCAGTTTGGGGTTGGGGACTAGGGGGTTCCAAGAGACCCAGTACTTC; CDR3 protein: CASSLGLGTRGFQETQYF
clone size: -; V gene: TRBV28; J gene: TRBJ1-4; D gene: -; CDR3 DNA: TGTGCCAGCAGTTTACAGGGTGGAAAACTGTTTTTT; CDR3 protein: CASSLQGGKLFF
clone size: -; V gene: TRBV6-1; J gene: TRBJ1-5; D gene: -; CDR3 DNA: TGTGCCAGCAGTGAAGCGTACAGCCTTCAGCCCCAGCATTTT; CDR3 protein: CASSEAYSLQPQHF
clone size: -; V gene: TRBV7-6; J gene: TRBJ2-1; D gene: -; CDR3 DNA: TGTGCCAGCAGCTGGACAGGGAGGGACAATGAGCAGTTCTTC; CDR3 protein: CASSWTGRDNEQFF
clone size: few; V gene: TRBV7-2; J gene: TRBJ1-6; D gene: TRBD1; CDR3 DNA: TGTGCCAGCAGCTCGACAGGGCTCTATAATTCACCCCTCCACTTT; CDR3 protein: CASSSTGLYNSPLHF
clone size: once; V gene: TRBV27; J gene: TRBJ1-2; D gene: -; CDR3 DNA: TGTGCCAGCGGGCCTTCCCCCAGTTTCTATGGCTACACCTTC; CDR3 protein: CASGPSPSFYGYTF
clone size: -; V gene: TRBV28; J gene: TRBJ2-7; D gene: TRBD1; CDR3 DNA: TGTGCCAGCAGCCGACTACAGGGGGCTATCTACGAGCAGTACTTC; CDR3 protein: CASSRLQGAIYEQYF
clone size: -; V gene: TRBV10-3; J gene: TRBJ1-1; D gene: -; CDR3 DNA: TGTGCCATCAGTGAGTCCTCCCAGTACACAGCTTTCTTT; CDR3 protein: CAISESSQYTAFF
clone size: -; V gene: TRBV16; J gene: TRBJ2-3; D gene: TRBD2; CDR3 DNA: TGTGCCAGCAGCCAATCGCAGACGGGACTAGCGGGAGGTACCACAGATACGCAGTATTTT; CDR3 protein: CASSQSQTGLAGGTTDTQYF
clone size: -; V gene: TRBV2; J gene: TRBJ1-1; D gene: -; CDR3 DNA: TGTGCCAGCATGGAACAGGGGAACACTGAAGCTTTCTTT; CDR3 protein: CASMEQGNTEAFF
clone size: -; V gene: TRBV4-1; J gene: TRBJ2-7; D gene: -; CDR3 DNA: TGCGCCAGCAGCCCCAACCGGGCAGGGAATGGATACGAGCAGTACTTC; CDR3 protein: CASSPNRAGNGYEQYF
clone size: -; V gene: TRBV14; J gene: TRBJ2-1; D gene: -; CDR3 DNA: TGTGCCAGCCGTAGCGGATTCCTTTACAATGAGCAGTTCTTC; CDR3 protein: CASRSGFLYNEQFF